This entry is about one TCR beta chain. The target antigen is unknown. The length of the CDR3 is 13 residues. V was clipped by 1 base and J by 5 bases; unmatched bases: 2. CDR1 is LGHDT, CDR2 YNNKEL, per germline (reference sequence). The record originates from a study of T-cell memory formation after mild COVID-19. Study results and caveats: Day 15 to 85 contractors were CD4/CD8 balanced; later expanders leaned CD4+.

TCRdb re-called the 5' RACE reads through MiXCR, storing one row per CDR3 protein. The table has 150,000 or so distinct CDR3 sequences, 25% to 40% seen once. The TCR sequence derives from an adult woman who had mild COVID-19 (a few samples of this study predate the infection). Cell type and time point are not known. The rearrangement uses TRBV3-1 and TRBJ2-7; 7 bases match TRBD2. Sequencing input: PBMCs or a T cell subset sorted from them (not recorded which). The CDR3 region has the DNA TGTGCCAGCAGCCAAGCTAGCGGTAACGAGCAGTACTTC. The encoded protein is CASSQASGNEQYF.